This is a list of T cell receptor beta chains from one sample in a study of cytomegalovirus exposure and HLA in healthy donors. The table came from immunoSEQ multiplex PCR; TCRdb's copy has only in-frame clones and leaves some out. The sample includes 45,000 to 70,000 clones, approximately 95% of them seen just once. Sequencing was carried out using PBMCs. The source of these receptors is a woman aged 18-30 years in good health and CMV-seronegative. CDR3s include the opening cysteine and the closing phenylalanine or tryptophan. Each record gives: J gene, clone size, D gene, V gene, CDR3 DNA, CDR3 protein. D genes are given only for firm matches. Where a row states a size, it is once, few, many or the class of an expanded clone; other rows omit it.

>TRBJ2-7|.|.|TRBV10-3
TGTGCCATCAGTGGGGGCCGGGACACCGCCTACGAGCAGTACTTC
CAISGGRDTAYEQYF
>TRBJ2-1|.|TRBD2|TRBV4-3
TGCGCCAGCAGCCAAGTCGCTAGCGGGAGTGATGAGCAGTTCTTC
CASSQVASGSDEQFF
>TRBJ1-2|.|TRBD1|TRBV25-1
TGTGCCAGCAGTGTGGGACAGGGGCCCTATGGCTACACCTTC
CASSVGQGPYGYTF
>TRBJ2-1|.|.|TRBV7-9
TGTGCCAGCAGCTTAGGGACGGATCCGGGGAATGAGCAGTTCTTC
CASSLGTDPGNEQFF
>TRBJ2-5|.|TRBD2|TRBV5-6
TGTGCCAGCAGCCCTACTAGCGGTAAGGCGGCCCAGTACTTC
CASSPTSGKAAQYF
>TRBJ1-2|.|TRBD1|TRBV6-6
TGTGCCAGCAGCCCGGACAGGGAGGGCGGCTACACCTTC
CASSPDREGGYTF
>TRBJ2-1|.|TRBD2|TRBV29-1
TGCAGCGTTGTTCTAGCGGGTGGTAGGAGCTCCTACAATGAGCAGTTCTTC
CSVVLAGGRSSYNEQFF
>TRBJ1-1|once|.|TRBV7-6
TGTGCCAGCAGCCCTTACAGGATGAACACTGAAGCTTTCTTT
CASSPYRMNTEAFF
>TRBJ2-1|.|TRBD2|TRBV19
TGTGCCAGTAGCATAGCGGGGGGCTTGTCAAATGAGCAGTTCTTC
CASSIAGGLSNEQFF
>TRBJ1-2|.|TRBD1|TRBV11-2
TGTGCCAGCAGCCTCCAGGGGGTAGGGACATATGGCTACACCTTC
CASSLQGVGTYGYTF
>TRBJ1-5|.|.|TRBV19
TGTGCCAGTAGTATAGGGCGGTTTAGCAATCAGCCCCAGCATTTT
CASSIGRFSNQPQHF
>TRBJ1-4|.|.|TRBV5-8
TGTGCCAGCAGCCCTACGGGGGTGGACGATGAAAAACTGTTTTTT
CASSPTGVDDEKLFF
>TRBJ2-5|.|.|TRBV4-1
TGCGCCAGCAGCCAAGTAATCGGGACGACAGGTAGTGGGACCCAGTACTTC
CASSQVIGTTGSGTQYF
>TRBJ2-3|.|TRBD2|TRBV29-1
TGCAGCGTTGGAGGGACTAGGCGTTTGAATACGCAGTATTTT
CSVGGTRRLNTQYF
>TRBJ2-3|.|.|TRBV4-3
TGCGCCAGCAGCCTGCTAAGATCGGATACGCAGTATTTT
CASSLLRSDTQYF
>TRBJ1-1|.|.|TRBV28
TGTGCCAGCAGCCGAACCGCCTGGGGAGGGGAGGCGGTCACTGAAGCTTTCTTT
CASSRTAWGGEAVTEAFF
>TRBJ2-3|.|.|TRBV6-5
TGTGCCAGCAGCCGACAGGAAACAGATACGCAGTATTTT
CASSRQETDTQYF
>TRBJ1-4|few|TRBD1|TRBV7-9
TGTGCCAGCAGCTCGGGACAGTACAATGAAAAACTGTTTTTT
CASSSGQYNEKLFF
>TRBJ2-2|.|TRBD1|TRBV10-3
TGTGCCATCAGTGAGACAGGGGTGAACACCGGGGAGCTGTTTTTT
CAISETGVNTGELFF
>TRBJ2-7|.|.|TRBV29-1
TGCAGCGTGAAGACAGGCGACGAGCAGTACTTC
CSVKTGDEQYF
>TRBJ1-1|.|.|TRBV2
TGTGCCGCAACATCAGGGTGGACTGAAGCTTTCTTT
CAATSGWTEAFF
>TRBJ1-1|once|.|TRBV7-2
TGTGCCAGCAGCTTAGTCCAGGGCCTTAGTGAAGCTTTCTTT
CASSLVQGLSEAFF
>TRBJ2-7|.|TRBD2|TRBV2
TGTGCCAGCAGCTTATTCCAGCGGGGGGACGAGCAGTACTTC
CASSLFQRGDEQYF
>TRBJ1-6|.|.|TRBV6-1
TGTGCCAGCTTTACGTCGGTACTTTCACCCCTCCACTTT
CASFTSVLSPLHF
>TRBJ1-1|.|.|TRBV10-3
TGTGCCGTACAGGGTCATACGAACACTGAAGCTTTCTTT
CAVQGHTNTEAFF
>TRBJ1-2|.|TRBD1|TRBV11-3
TGTGCCAGCAGCCGACCGCAGGGGGCGGGGGACTTTGATGGCTACACCTTC
CASSRPQGAGDFDGYTF
>TRBJ1-2|.|.|TRBV7-9
TGTGCCAGCAGCTTGTGGCACAGGGCTCATGGCTACACCTTC
CASSLWHRAHGYTF
>TRBJ1-4|.|TRBD1|TRBV7-9
TGTGCCAGCAGCCCCGGGACAGCTAATGAAAAACTGTTTTTT
CASSPGTANEKLFF
>TRBJ2-3|.|.|TRBV19
TGTGCCAGTAGTATTTCAGGGGACCAGGATACGCAGTATTTT
CASSISGDQDTQYF
>TRBJ1-5|.|TRBD1|TRBV6-1
TGTGCCAGCAGTTGGACAGGGGGCAGTCAGCCCCAGCATTTT
CASSWTGGSQPQHF
>TRBJ2-2|few|.|TRBV9
TGTGCCAGCAGCGTTCAGGCTGGTACGGGGGAGCTGTTTTTT
CASSVQAGTGELFF
>TRBJ1-2|.|.|TRBV7-9
TGTGCCAGCAGCATTGACATTAACTATGGCTACACCTTC
CASSIDINYGYTF
>TRBJ2-1|.|TRBD2|TRBV25-1
TGTGCCAGCAGCGCCAGAGCGGGATACTACAATGAGCAGTTCTTC
CASSARAGYYNEQFF
>TRBJ1-1|.|.|TRBV15
TGTGCCACCAGCAGAGATGGGAGGGGCCACGGGGCAAGGAACACTGAAGCTTTCTTT
CATSRDGRGHGARNTEAFF
>TRBJ2-1|.|.|TRBV5-1
TGCGCCAGCAGCTTGGTGGGCCTCTCCTACAATGAGCAGTTCTTC
CASSLVGLSYNEQFF